Detailed here is one TCR beta chain. Other DNA sequences in this sample translate to the same CDR3. These data come from a study of blood T cell repertoires in COVID-19. Study background: Sites across the United States, Italy and Spain contributed samples from acute and convalescent COVID-19.

From germline, CDR1 is LNHDA and CDR2 SQIVND (reference sequence). V lost 1 base and J 1 base, leaving 8 bases between the germline ends. The CDR3 has 14 amino acids. The protocol was immunoSEQ multiplex PCR, while the TCRdb copy is restricted to in-frame clones and leaves out a portion. The table shows over 300,000 clones, with 86% occurring only once. This sequence originates from a woman in her forties or fifties with acute or convalescent COVID-19. This chain uses TRBV19 with TRBJ2-7; D is ambiguous. The sequencing sample was made of peripheral blood. The CDR3 loop reads CASSIGQASYEQYF. CDR3 sequence (DNA): TGTGCCAGTAGTATAGGGCAGGCGTCCTACGAGCAGTACTTC. Full variable domain (remainder filled in from reference TRBV19 and TRBJ2-7): DGGITQSPKYLFRKEGQNVTLSCEQNLNHDAMYWYRQDPGQGLRLIYYSQIVNDFQKGDIAEGYSVSREKKESFPLTVTSAQKNPTAFYLCASSIGQASYEQYFGPGTRLTVT.